Shown below are 7 T cell receptor beta chains from a single sample sequenced in a study of cytomegalovirus exposure and HLA in healthy donors. The PCR had 60 Vbeta and 13 Jbeta primers. The assay was immunoSEQ multiplex PCR, and TCRdb's table has in-frame clones only and misses some. This repertoire includes under 200,000 clones. Specimen: PBMCs. The receptor set was obtained from a woman aged 18-29 years in good health and CMV-seropositive.

This chain uses TRBV2 with TRBJ2-7; D not resolved. V was shortened by 4 bases and J by 1 base, with 8 bases between the two germline ends. This CDR3 contains 13 residues. The V gene's germline CDR1 is SNHLY and CDR2 FYNNEI. The DNA for the CDR3 is TGTGCCAGCAGTGTCGAGTTATCCTACGAGCAGTACTTC. Protein sequence: CASSVELSYEQYF. Drawing the rest from reference TRBV2 and TRBJ2-7, the complete variable domain is EPEVTQTPSHQVTQMGQEVILRCVPISNHLYFYWYRQILGQKVEFLVSFYNNEISEKSEIFDDQFSVERPDGSNFTLKIRSTKLEDSAMYFCASSVELSYEQYFGPGTRLTVT.

The V and J genes are TRBV6-6 and TRBJ2-7; 7 bases line up with TRBD2. The CDR3 is 13 residues long. Trimming took 10 bases from V and 2 from J; bases not matched to a gene: 8. Germline V gene data show CDR1 as MNHNY and CDR2 as SVGAGI (reference sequence). The CDR3: CATTIRGAYEQYF. CDR3 in DNA: TGTGCCACCACAATACGGGGGGCCTACGAGCAGTACTTC.

The chain couples TRBV7-8 to TRBJ1-5; D perhaps matches TRBD1 (6 bases). CDR1 SGHVS and CDR2 FQNEAQ come from the germline V gene. The germline V and J ends were trimmed by 1 base and 6 bases, with 10 bases remaining between them. CDR3 size: 14 residues. The CDR3 DNA sequence: TGTGCCAGCAGCTTAGACAGGGTGGGTCAGCCCCAGCATTTT. Protein product: CASSLDRVGQPQHF. Full variable domain (remainder filled in from reference TRBV7-8 and TRBJ1-5): GAGVSQSPRYKVAKRGQDVALRCDPISGHVSLFWYQQALGQGPEFLTYFQNEAQLDKSGLPSDRFFAERPEGSVSTLKIQRTQQEDSAVYLCASSLDRVGQPQHFGDGTRLSIL.

The chain uses TRBV2 and TRBJ2-1; the match to TRBD1 covers 10 bases. The CDR3 extends over 15 amino acids. With 7 bases clipped from V and 8 bases from J, the junction kept 11 bases outside the gene matches. Germline CDR1 SNHLY, CDR2 FYNNEI. CDR3 protein: CASTLTGGKRDEQFF. CDR3 DNA: TGTGCCAGCACCCTGACAGGGGGCAAGAGGGATGAGCAGTTCTTC. Complete variable domain (other parts from reference TRBV2 and TRBJ2-1): EPEVTQTPSHQVTQMGQEVILRCVPISNHLYFYWYRQILGQKVEFLVSFYNNEISEKSEIFDDQFSVERPDGSNFTLKIRSTKLEDSAMYFCASTLTGGKRDEQFFGPGTRLTVL.

V and J are TRBV11-3 and TRBJ1-1; the D gene is possibly TRBD1 (6 bases). CDR3 length equals 12 residues. The V end lost 5 bases, the J end lost 7 bases, and 11 bases lay between the germline ends. Per the germline V gene, CDR1 is SGHNT and CDR2 is YENEEA. The CDR3 DNA reads as TGTGCCAGCAGCCGGGGGGCTAGTGAAGCTTTCTTT. Translated: CASSRGASEAFF.

The chain employs TRBV2 and TRBJ1-4, with 7 bases lining up with TRBD1. Per germline, CDR1 SNHLY and CDR2 FYNNEI. The CDR3 is 13 residues long. Losses at the gene ends were 10 bases for V and 5 bases for J; bases not matched to a gene: 7. The CDR3 nucleotides read TGTGCCACCAGACAGGGCCGCAATGAAAAACTGTTTTTT. It translates to CATRQGRNEKLFF. Full variable domain (outside the CDR3, taken from reference TRBV2 and TRBJ1-4): EPEVTQTPSHQVTQMGQEVILRCVPISNHLYFYWYRQILGQKVEFLVSFYNNEISEKSEIFDDQFSVERPDGSNFTLKIRSTKLEDSAMYFCATRQGRNEKLFFGSGTQLSVL.

This chain links TRBV9 with TRBJ1-1; tentatively, D is TRBD1 (6 bases). Germline V gives CDR1 SGDLS, CDR2 YYNGEE. Trimming left V 3 bases short and J 4 bases short, with 13 bases between. CDR3 size: 14 residues. Here the CDR3 reads CASSGPPGVTEAFF. The CDR3 coding sequence is TGTGCCAGCAGCGGGCCGCCAGGGGTCACTGAAGCTTTCTTT.